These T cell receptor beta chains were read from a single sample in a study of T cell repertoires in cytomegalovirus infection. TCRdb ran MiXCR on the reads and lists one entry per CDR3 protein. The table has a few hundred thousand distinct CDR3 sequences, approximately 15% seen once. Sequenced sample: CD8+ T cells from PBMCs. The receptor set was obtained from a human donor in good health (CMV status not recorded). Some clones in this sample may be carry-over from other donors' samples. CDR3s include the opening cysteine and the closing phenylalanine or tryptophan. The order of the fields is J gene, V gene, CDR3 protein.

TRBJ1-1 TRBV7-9 CASSSLRGAGNTEAFF
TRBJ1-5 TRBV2 CASSSEPGQGRVAQPQHF
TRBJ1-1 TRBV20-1 CSATGPLNTEAFF
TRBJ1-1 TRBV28 CASSTTTGHMNTEAFF
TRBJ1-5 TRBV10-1 CANETPPGNQPQHF
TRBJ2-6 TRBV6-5 CASSYGLYTGANVLTF
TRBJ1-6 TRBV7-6 CASSLADRVHSPLHF
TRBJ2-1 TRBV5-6 CASSLFRDRYEQFF
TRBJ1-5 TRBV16 CASSLSLSSNQPQHF
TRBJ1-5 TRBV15 CATSRDLSYGRGQPQHF
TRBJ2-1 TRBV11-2 CASSLDFTSGPYNEQFF
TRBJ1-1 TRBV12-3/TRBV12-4 CASTRTGSTEAFF
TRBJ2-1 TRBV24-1 CATSDSGGDSYNEQFF
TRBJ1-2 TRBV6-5 CASSYRQGDGYTF
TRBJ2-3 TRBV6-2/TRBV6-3 CASSYSVPGQGEDTQYF
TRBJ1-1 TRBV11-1 CASSGDGDTEAFF
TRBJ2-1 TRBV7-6 CASSQPGAGGYNEQFF
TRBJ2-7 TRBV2 CAIQTGTYEQYF
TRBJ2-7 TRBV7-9 CASSEDPRSYEQYF
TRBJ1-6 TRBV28 CASSLGGTGSPLHF
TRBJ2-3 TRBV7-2 CASSSHRALDSTQYF
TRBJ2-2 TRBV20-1 CSAKPREFIGELFF
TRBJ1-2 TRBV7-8 CASSLVSGPGSGYTF
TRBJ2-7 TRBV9 CASSEGQGGSYEQYF
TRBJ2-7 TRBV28 CASSPRDQPRGYEQYF
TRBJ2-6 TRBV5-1 CASSLSGTNVLTF
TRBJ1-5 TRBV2 CASSEALGQPQHF
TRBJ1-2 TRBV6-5 CASREGYGYTF
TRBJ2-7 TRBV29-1 CSVAVVAPSYEQYF
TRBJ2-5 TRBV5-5 CASSFTPPETQYF
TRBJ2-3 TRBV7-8 CASSLVIQHTDTQYF
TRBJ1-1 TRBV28 CASSFEEGYTEAFF
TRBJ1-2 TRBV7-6 CASSSLRDRVNDGYTF
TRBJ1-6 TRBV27 CASGAAVGLTSLLHF
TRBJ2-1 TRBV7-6 CAVHNSYNEQFF
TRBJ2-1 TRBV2 CAQQAGDEQFF
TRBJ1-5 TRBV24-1 CATSGDSNQPQHF
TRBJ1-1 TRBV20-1 CSARDPSQGSAEAFF
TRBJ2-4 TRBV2 CASRARGLEDIQYF
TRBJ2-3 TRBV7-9 CASSSGDLSGTDTQYF
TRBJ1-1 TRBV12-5 CASGLVDGNTEAFF
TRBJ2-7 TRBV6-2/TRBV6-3 CASSATRIYEQYF
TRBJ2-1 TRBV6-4 CASSDPSGAPFNEQFF
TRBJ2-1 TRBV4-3 CASSQDRDNEQFF
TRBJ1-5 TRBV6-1 CASRWGENQPQHF
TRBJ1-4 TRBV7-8 CASSSPQGEKLFF
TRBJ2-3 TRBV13 CASPRRTGQSTDTPYF
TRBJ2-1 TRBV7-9 CASSLDLYNEQFF